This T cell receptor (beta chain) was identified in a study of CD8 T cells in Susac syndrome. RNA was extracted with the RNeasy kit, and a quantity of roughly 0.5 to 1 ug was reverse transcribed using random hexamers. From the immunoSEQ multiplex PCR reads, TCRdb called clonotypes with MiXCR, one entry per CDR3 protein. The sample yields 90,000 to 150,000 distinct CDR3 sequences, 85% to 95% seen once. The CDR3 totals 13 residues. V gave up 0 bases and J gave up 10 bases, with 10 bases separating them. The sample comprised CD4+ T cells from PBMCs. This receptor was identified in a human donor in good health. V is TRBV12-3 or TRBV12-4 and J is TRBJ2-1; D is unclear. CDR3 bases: TGTGCCAGCAGTTTAGCGCGTTCTGGCGAGCAGTTCTTC. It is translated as CASSLARSGEQFF.